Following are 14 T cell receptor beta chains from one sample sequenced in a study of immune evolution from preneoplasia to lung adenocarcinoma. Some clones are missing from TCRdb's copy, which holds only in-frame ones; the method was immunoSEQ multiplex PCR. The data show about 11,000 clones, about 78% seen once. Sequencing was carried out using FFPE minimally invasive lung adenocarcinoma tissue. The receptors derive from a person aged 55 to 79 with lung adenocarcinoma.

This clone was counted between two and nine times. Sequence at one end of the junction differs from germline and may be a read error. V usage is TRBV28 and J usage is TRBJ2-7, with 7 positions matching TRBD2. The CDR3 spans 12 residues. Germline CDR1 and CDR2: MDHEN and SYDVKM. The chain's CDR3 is CAFGREGYEQYF. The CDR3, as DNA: TGCGCTTTCGGCAGGGAGGGCTACGAGCAGTACTTC.

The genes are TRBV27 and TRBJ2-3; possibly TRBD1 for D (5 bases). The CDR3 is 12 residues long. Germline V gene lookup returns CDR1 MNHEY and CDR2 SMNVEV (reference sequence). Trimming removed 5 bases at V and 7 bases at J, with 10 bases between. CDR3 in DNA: TGTGCCAGCAGTACACCAGGGAATACGCAGTATTTT. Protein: CASSTPGNTQYF.

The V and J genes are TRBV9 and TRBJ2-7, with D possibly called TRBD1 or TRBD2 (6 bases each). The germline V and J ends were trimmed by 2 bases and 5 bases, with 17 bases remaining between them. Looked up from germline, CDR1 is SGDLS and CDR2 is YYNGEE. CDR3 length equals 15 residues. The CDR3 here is CASSVDSPPGDEQYF. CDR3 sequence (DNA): TGTGCCAGCAGCGTGGACAGTCCTCCGGGGGACGAGCAGTACTTC. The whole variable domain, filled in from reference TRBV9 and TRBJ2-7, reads DSGVTQTPKHLITATGQRVTLRCSPRSGDLSVYWYQQSLDQGLQFLIQYYNGEERAKGNILERFSAQQFPDLHSELNLSSLELGDSALYFCASSVDSPPGDEQYFGPGTRLTVT.

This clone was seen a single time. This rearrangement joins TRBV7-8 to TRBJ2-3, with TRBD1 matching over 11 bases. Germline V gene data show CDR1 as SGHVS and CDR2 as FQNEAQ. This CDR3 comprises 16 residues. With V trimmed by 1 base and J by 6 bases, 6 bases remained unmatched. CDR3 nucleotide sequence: TGTGCCAGCAGCTTAGAGGGACAGGGGGTTCGGGATACGCAGTATTTT. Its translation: CASSLEGQGVRDTQYF. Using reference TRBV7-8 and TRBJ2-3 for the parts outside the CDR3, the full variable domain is GAGVSQSPRYKVAKRGQDVALRCDPISGHVSLFWYQQALGQGPEFLTYFQNEAQLDKSGLPSDRFFAERPEGSVSTLKIQRTQQEDSAVYLCASSLEGQGVRDTQYFGPGTRLTVL.

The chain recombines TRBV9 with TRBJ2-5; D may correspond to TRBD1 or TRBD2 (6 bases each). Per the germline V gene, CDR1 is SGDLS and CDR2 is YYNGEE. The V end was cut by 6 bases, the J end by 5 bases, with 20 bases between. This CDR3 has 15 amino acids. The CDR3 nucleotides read TGTGCCAGCACCCCACAAGAGGGGGGCTGGGAGACCCAGTACTTC. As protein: CASTPQEGGWETQYF.

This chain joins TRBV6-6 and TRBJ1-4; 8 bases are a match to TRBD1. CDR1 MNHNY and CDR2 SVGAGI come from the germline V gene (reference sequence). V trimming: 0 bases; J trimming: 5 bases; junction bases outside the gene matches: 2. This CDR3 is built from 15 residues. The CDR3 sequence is CASSYSRDRNEKLFF. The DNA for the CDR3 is TGTGCCAGCAGTTACTCGAGGGACAGGAATGAAAAACTGTTTTTT.

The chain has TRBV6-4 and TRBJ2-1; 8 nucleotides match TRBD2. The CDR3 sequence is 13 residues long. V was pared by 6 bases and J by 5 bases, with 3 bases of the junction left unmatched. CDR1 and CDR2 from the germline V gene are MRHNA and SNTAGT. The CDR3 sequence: CASSPTSDNEQFF. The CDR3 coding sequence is TGTGCCAGCAGCCCGACTAGCGACAATGAGCAGTTCTTC.

The CDR3, as DNA: TGTGCCAGTAGTATTATGGGACTAGCGGGGCCTGGAGCTGTCACCGGGGAGCTGTTTTTT. Amino acid sequence: CASSIMGLAGPGAVTGELFF. This chain connects TRBV19 to TRBJ2-2, with TRBD2 identical over 13 bases. V was pared by 3 bases and J by 4 bases, with 14 bases of the junction left unmatched. This CDR3 spans 20 amino acids. CDR1 is LNHDA, CDR2 SQIVND, per germline (reference sequence).

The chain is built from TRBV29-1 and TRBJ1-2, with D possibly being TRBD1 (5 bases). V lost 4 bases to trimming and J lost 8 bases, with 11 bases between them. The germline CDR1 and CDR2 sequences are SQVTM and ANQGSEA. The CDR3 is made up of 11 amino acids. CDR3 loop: CSVGAGRGYTF. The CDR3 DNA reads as TGCAGCGTTGGGGCAGGGAGAGGCTACACCTTC. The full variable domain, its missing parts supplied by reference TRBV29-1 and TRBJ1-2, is SAVISQKPSRDICQRGTSLTIQCQVDSQVTMMFWYRQQPGQSLTLIATANQGSEATYESGFVIDKFPISRPNLTFSTLTVSNMSPEDSSIYLCSVGAGRGYTFGSGTRLTVV.

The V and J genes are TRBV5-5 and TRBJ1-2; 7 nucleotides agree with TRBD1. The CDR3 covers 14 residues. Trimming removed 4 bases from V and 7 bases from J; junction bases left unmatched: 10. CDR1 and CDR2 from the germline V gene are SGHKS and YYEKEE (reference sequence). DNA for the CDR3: TGTGCCAGCAGCCAGGTGGACAGGCGCGGTGGCTACACCTTC. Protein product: CASSQVDRRGGYTF. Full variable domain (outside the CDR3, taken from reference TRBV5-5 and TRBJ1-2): DAGVTQSPTHLIKTRGQQVTLRCSPISGHKSVSWYQQVLGQGPQFIFQYYEKEERGRGNFPDRFSARQFPNYSSELNVNALLLGDSALYLCASSQVDRRGGYTFGSGTRLTVV.

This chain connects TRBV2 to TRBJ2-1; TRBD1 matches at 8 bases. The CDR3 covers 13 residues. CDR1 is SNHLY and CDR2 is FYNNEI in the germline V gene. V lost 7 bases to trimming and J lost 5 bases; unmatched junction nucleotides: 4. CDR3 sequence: CASTRGLNNEQFF. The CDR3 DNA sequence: TGTGCCAGCACCAGGGGGCTCAACAATGAGCAGTTCTTC.

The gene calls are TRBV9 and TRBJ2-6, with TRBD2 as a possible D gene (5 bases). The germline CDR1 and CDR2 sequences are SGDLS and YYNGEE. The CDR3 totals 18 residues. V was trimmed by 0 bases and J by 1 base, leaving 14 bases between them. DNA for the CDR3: TGTGCCAGCAGCGTAGCTACGGGATGGGGTTCTGGGGCCAACGTCCTGACTTTC. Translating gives CASSVATGWGSGANVLTF.

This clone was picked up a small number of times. The CDR3 loop is CATSRRIFTSGGAEETQYF. DNA of the CDR3: TGTGCCACCAGCAGACGCATCTTTACTAGCGGGGGGGCGGAAGAGACCCAGTACTTC. This chain links TRBV15 with TRBJ2-5; 13 bases align to TRBD2. Germline V gives CDR1 LNHNV, CDR2 YYDKDF (reference sequence). The CDR3 spans 19 residues. The V and J ends lost 2 bases and 3 bases, in that order; junction bases with no gene match: 12.

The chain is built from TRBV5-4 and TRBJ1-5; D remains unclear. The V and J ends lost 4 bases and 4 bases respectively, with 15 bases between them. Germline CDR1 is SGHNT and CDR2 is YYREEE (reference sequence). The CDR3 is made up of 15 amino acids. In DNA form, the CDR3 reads TGTGCCAGCAGCAGTCCGGGAGGCAAGAATCAGCCCCAGCATTTT. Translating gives CASSSPGGKNQPQHF.